A single TCR beta chain is shown here with its context. Trimming cost V 2 bases and J 5 bases; bases outside gene matches: 6. Germline loops: CDR1 MNHEY, CDR2 SMNVEV (reference sequence). There are 16 residues in the CDR3. The sample comes from a study of tissue T cells after allogeneic stem cell transplantation. TCRdb keeps only in-frame clones here, not all; method: immunoSEQ multiplex PCR. The table lists about 40,000 clones, roughly 92% of them singletons. The sample here was blood, taken before transplantation. The rearrangement links TRBV27 to TRBJ2-2; 9 bases map to TRBD2. The sequence derives from a woman aged 35 to 70 who later had graft-versus-host disease after an allogeneic stem cell transplant. The CDR3 nucleotides are TGTGCCAGCAGTTTACTAGCGGGAAGGGGGACCGGGGAGCTGTTTTTT. The encoded protein is CASSLLAGRGTGELFF.